This paragraph covers one T cell receptor (beta chain) sequence. CDR1 and CDR2 from the germline V gene are SGHRS and YFSETQ. The CDR3 has 15 amino acids. Trimming took 0 bases from V and 2 from J, leaving 12 bases between them. This sample is drawn from a study of cytomegalovirus exposure and HLA in healthy donors. PCR was performed using 60 Vbeta and 13 Jbeta primers. Profiling relied on immunoSEQ multiplex PCR, and the TCRdb table lists in-frame clones only, not all of them. This table has about 150,000 clones, roughly 80% appearing once. The sequence came from a woman aged 45-59 years in good health and CMV-seropositive. Material: PBMCs. This chain connects TRBV5-1 to TRBJ2-7; D might be TRBD2 (6 bases). Here the CDR3 reads CASSLDPGTAYEQYF. CDR3 nucleotide sequence: TGCGCCAGCAGCTTGGATCCCGGGACTGCCTACGAGCAGTACTTC.